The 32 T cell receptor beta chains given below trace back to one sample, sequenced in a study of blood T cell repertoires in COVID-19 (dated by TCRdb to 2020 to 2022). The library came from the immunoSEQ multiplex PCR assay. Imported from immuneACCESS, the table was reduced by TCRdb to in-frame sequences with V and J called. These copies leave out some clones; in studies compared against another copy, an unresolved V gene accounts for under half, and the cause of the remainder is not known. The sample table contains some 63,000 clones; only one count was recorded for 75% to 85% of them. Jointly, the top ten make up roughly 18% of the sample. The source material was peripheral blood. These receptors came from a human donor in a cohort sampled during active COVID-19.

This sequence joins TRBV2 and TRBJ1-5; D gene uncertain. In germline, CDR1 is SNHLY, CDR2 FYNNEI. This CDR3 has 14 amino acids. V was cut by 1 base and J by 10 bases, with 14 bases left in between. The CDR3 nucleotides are TGTGCCAGCAGTGAAGGCCAACAGATCAGTCCCCAGCATTTT. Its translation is CASSEGQQISPQHF.

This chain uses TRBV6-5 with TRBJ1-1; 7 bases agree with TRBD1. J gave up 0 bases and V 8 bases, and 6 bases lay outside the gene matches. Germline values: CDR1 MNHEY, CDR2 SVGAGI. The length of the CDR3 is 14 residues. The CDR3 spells CASYRGAVNTEAFF. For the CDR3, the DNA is TGTGCCAGCTACAGGGGCGCCGTGAACACTGAAGCTTTCTTT.

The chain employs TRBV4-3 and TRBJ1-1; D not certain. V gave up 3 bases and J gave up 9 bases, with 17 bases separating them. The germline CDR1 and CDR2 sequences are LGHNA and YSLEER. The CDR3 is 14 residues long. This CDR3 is CASSQERVRVKAFF. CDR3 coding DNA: TGCGCCAGCAGCCAGGAGAGGGTGAGGGTGAAAGCTTTCTTT.

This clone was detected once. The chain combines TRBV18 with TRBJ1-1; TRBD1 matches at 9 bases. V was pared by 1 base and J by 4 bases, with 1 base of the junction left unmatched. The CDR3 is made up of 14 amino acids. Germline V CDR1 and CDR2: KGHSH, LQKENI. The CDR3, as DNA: TGTGCCAGCTCACCACTGACAGGGGGCACTGAAGCTTTCTTT. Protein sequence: CASSPLTGGTEAFF. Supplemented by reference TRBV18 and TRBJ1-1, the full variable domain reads NAGVMQNPRHLVRRRGQEARLRCSPMKGHSHVYWYRQLPEEGLKFMVYLQKENIIDESGMPKERFSAEFPKEGPSILRIQQVVRGDSAAYFCASSPLTGGTEAFFGQGTRLTVV.

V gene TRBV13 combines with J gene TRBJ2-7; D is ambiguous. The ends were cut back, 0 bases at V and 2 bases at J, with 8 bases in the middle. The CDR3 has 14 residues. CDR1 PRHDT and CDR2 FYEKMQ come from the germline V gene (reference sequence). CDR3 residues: CASSLGDNPYEQYF. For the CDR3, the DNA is TGTGCCAGCAGCTTAGGCGACAATCCCTACGAGCAGTACTTC.

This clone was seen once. The CDR3 protein is CASSEGTGVDKQYF. The DNA for the CDR3 is TGTGCCAGCAGTGAGGGGACAGGGGTTGACAAGCAGTACTTC. This sequence joins TRBV6-1 and TRBJ2-7; 10 bases agree with TRBD1. Germline V gene lookup returns CDR1 MNHNS and CDR2 SASEGT. After removal of 3 bases from V and 8 bases from J, the junction contained 7 bases not matched to a gene. The CDR3 length is 14 residues.

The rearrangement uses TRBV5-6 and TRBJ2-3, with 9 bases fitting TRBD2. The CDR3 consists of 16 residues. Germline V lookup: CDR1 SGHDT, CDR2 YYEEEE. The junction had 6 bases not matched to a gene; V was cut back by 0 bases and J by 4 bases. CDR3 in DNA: TGTGCCAGCAGCTTGGGTCCTAGCGGGGTGGCAGATACGCAGTATTTT. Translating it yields CASSLGPSGVADTQYF.

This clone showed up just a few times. The CDR3 sequence is CASSQEYRPSGGYTF. The CDR3 DNA sequence: TGCGCCAGCAGCCAAGAATACAGGCCTAGTGGGGGCTACACCTTC. This rearrangement joins TRBV4-3 to TRBJ1-2; TRBD1 is a possible D gene (5 bases). The CDR3 runs 15 residues. V was shortened by 0 bases and J by 8 bases, with 16 bases between the two germline ends. Germline loops: CDR1 LGHNA, CDR2 YSLEER.

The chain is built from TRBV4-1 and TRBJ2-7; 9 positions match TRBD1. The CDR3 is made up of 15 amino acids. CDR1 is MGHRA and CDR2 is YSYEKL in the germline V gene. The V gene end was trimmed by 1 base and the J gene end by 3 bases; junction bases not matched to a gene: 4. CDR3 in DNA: TGCGCCAGCAGCCAAGCGCTGGGACAGGGCTACGAGCAGTACTTC. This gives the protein CASSQALGQGYEQYF.

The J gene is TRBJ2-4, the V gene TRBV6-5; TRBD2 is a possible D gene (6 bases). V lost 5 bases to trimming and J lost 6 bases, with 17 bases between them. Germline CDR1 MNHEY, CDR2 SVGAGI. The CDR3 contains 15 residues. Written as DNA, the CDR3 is TGTGCCAGCAGTCCTTTTCCCGGGGGTGGAAACATTCAGTACTTC. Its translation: CASSPFPGGGNIQYF.

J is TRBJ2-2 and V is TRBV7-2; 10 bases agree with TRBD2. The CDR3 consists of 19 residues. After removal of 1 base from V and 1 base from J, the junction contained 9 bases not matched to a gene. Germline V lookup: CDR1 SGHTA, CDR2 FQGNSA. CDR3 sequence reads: CASSLGGVRLAGNTGELFF. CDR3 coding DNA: TGTGCCAGCAGCTTAGGCGGAGTTAGACTAGCGGGGAACACCGGGGAGCTGTTTTTT.

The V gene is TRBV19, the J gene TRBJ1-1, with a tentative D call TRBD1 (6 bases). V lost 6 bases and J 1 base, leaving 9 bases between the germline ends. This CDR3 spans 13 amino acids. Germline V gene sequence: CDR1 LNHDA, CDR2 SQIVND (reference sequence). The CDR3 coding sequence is TGTGCCAGTAGGGACAGACCGAACACTGAAGCTTTCTTT. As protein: CASRDRPNTEAFF.

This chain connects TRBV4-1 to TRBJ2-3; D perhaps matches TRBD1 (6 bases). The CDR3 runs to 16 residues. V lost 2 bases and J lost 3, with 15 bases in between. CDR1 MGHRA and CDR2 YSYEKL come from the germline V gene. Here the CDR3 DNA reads TGCGCCAGCAGCCAATCCAGGGGTGCCCGAACAGATACGCAGTATTTT. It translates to CASSQSRGARTDTQYF.

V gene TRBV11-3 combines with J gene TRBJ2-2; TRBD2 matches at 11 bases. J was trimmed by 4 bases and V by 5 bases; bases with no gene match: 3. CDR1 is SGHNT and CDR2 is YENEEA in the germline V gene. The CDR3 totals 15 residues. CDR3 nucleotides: TGTGCCAGCAGCCTAGCGGGGGGCTTCACCGGGGAGCTGTTTTTT. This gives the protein CASSLAGGFTGELFF. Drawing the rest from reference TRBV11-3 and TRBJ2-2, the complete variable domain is EAGVVQSPRYKIIEKKQPVAFWCNPISGHNTLYWYLQNLGQGPELLIRYENEEAVDDSQLPKDRFSAERLKGVDSTLKIQPAELGDSAVYLCASSLAGGFTGELFFGEGSRLTVL.

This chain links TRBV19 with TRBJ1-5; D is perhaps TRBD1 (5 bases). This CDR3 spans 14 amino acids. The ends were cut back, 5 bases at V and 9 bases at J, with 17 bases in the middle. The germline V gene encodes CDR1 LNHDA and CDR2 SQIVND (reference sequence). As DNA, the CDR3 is TGTGCCAGTAGTGCGGGGGGGACCCAATCGCCCCAGCATTTT. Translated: CASSAGGTQSPQHF.

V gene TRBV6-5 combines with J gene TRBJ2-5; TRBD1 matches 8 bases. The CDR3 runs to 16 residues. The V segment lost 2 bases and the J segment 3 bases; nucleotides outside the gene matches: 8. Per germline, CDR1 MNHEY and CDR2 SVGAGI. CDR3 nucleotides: TGTGCCAGCAGTTACGGACAGGGAGCCCCGGAAGAGACCCAGTACTTC. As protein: CASSYGQGAPEETQYF.

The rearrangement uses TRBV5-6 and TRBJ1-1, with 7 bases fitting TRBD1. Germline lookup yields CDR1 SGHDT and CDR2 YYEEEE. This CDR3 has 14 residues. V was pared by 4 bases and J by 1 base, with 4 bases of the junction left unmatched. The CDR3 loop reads CASSGWDRNTEAFF. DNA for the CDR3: TGTGCCAGCAGCGGGTGGGACAGGAACACTGAAGCTTTCTTT.

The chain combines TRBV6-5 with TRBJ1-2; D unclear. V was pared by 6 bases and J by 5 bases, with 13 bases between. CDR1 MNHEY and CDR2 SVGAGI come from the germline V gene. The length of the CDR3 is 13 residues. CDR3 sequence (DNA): TGTGCCAGCAGCCGAGGGATCGGGTATGGCTACACCTTC. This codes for CASSRGIGYGYTF.

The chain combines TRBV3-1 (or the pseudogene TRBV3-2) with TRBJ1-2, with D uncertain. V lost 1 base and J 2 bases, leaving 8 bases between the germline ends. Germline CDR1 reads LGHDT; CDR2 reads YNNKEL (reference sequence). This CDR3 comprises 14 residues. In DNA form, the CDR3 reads TGTGCCAGCAGCCAAGTATCTTTGAACTATGGCTACACCTTC. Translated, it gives CASSQVSLNYGYTF.

In nucleotides, the CDR3 is TGTGCCAGCAGCCTACAGGGGAATCAGCCCCAGCATTTT. Translation: CASSLQGNQPQHF. This chain uses TRBV12-3 or TRBV12-4 with TRBJ1-5; 7 bases fit TRBD1. With 6 bases clipped from V and 4 bases from J, the junction kept 3 bases outside the gene matches. The CDR3 is made up of 13 amino acids.

The CDR3 loop reads CASSAAGGPTDTQYF. Here the CDR3 DNA reads TGTGCCAGCAGCGCCGCGGGGGGGCCCACAGATACGCAGTATTTT. The chain recombines TRBV9 with TRBJ2-3; 9 nucleotides agree with TRBD2. Germline V gene data show CDR1 as SGDLS and CDR2 as YYNGEE. This CDR3 contains 15 residues. The J segment lost 2 bases and the V segment lost 3 bases, leaving 4 bases of the junction unmatched.

The DNA for the CDR3 is TGTGCCAGTGAATGGACAGGGGAAGACACTGAAGCTTTCTTT. Its protein is CASEWTGEDTEAFF. The chain has TRBV19 and TRBJ1-1; TRBD1 matches 9 bases. V lost 8 bases to trimming and J lost 3 bases; unmatched junction nucleotides: 7. CDR3 size: 14 residues. Looked up from germline, CDR1 is LNHDA and CDR2 is SQIVND (reference sequence). The entire variable domain, with the rest obtained from reference TRBV19 and TRBJ1-1, is as follows: DGGITQSPKYLFRKEGQNVTLSCEQNLNHDAMYWYRQDPGQGLRLIYYSQIVNDFQKGDIAEGYSVSREKKESFPLTVTSAQKNPTAFYLCASEWTGEDTEAFFGQGTRLTVV.

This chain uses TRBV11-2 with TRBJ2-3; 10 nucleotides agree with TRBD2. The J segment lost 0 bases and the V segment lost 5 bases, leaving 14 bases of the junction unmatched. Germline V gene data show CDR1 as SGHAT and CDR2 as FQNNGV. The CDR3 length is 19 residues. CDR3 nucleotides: TGTGCCAGCAGCCCCCGTGGTAGCGGGGGGTCAATTAGCACAGATACGCAGTATTTT. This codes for CASSPRGSGGSISTDTQYF.

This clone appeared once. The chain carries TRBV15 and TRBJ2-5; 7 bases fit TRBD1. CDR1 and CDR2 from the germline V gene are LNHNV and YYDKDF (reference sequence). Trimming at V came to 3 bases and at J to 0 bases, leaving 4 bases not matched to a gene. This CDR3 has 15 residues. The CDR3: CATSSDGTDQETQYF. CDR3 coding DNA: TGTGCCACCAGCAGTGACGGGACAGACCAAGAGACCCAGTACTTC.

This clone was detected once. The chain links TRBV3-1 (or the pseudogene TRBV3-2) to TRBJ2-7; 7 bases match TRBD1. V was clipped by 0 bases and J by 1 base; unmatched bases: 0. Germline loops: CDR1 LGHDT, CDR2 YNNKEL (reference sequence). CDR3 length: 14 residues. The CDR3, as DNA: TGTGCCAGCAGCCAAGACAGGGGGTCCTACGAGCAGTACTTC. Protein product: CASSQDRGSYEQYF.

The CDR3 is CASSELGWDSNQETQYF. CDR3 nucleotides: TGTGCCAGCAGTGAATTAGGCTGGGACAGTAACCAAGAGACCCAGTACTTC. The chain combines TRBV25-1 with TRBJ2-5, with TRBD1 identical over 7 bases. The CDR3 length is 17 residues. J was trimmed by 0 bases and V by 1 base; bases with no gene match: 8. The germline gives CDR1 MGHDK, CDR2 SYGVNS.

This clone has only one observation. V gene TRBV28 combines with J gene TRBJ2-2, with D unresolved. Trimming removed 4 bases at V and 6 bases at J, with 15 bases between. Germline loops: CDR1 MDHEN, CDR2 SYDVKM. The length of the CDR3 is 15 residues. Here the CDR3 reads CASSSAATNAGELFF. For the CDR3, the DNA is TGTGCCAGCAGTTCGGCAGCGACCAACGCCGGGGAGCTGTTTTTT. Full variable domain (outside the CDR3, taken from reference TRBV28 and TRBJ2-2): DVKVTQSSRYLVKRTGEKVFLECVQDMDHENMFWYRQDPGLGLRLIYFSYDVKMKEKGDIPEGYSVSREKKERFSLILESASTNQTSMYLCASSSAATNAGELFFGEGSRLTVL.

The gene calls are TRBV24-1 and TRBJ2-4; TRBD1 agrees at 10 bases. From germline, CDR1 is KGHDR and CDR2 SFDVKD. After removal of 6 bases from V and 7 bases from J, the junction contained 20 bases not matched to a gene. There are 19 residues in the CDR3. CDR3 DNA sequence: TGTGCCACCAGTTCGAACGAGGGACAGGGGTCCCTGTGGGGGAACATTCAGTACTTC. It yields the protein CATSSNEGQGSLWGNIQYF.

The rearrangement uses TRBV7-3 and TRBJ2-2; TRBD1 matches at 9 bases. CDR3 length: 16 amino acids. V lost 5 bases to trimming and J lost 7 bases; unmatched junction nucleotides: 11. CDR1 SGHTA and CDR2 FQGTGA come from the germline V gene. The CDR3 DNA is TGTGCCAGCAGCAACCCCGACAGGGGGACGGGCGGGGAGCTGTTTTTT. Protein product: CASSNPDRGTGGELFF.

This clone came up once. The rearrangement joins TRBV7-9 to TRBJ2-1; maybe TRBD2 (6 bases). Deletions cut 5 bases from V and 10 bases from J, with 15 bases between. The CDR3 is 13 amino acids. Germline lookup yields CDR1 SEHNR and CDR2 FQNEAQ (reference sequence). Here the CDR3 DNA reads TGTGCCAGCAGCCCGGGACTCGAAAGGGAGCAGTTCTTC. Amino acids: CASSPGLEREQFF.

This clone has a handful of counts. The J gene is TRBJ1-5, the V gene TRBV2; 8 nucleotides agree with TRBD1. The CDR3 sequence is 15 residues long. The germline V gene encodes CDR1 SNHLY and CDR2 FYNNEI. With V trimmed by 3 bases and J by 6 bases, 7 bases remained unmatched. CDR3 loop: CASSDSAGGFQPQHF. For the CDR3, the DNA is TGTGCCAGCAGTGATTCGGCAGGGGGCTTTCAGCCCCAGCATTTT.

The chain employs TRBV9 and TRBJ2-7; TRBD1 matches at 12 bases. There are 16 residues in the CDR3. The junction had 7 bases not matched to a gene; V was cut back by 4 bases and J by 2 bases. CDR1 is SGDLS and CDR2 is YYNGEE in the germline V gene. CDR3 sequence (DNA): TGTGCCAGCAGCTCCGGGACAGGGGGCACCACCTACGAGCAGTACTTC. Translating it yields CASSSGTGGTTYEQYF.